This T cell receptor (beta chain) was observed in a study of technical replicates of blood from several donors. Trimming left V 7 bases short and J 0 bases short, with 16 bases between. The germline V gene encodes CDR1 MDHEN and CDR2 SYDVKM. The CDR3 spans 17 residues. Repertoires were generated with immunoSEQ multiplex PCR, while TCRdb's copy carries only in-frame clones and drops some. The sample consists of about 79,000 clones, roughly 94% of them appearing once. Source material: T cells isolated from PBMCs. V usage is TRBV28 and J usage is TRBJ2-6; D not resolved. The clonotype originates from a human donor in good health. This chain's CDR3 is CASTSPDTFSGANVLTF. Here the CDR3 DNA reads TGTGCCAGCACTTCCCCAGACACGTTCTCTGGGGCCAACGTCCTGACTTTC.